Following are 3 T cell receptor beta chains from one sample sequenced in a study of PD-1 blockade in mismatch repair-deficient tumors. Assay: immunoSEQ multiplex PCR; the TCRdb copy retains only in-frame clones and omits some. The sample records 15,000 to 20,000 clones, roughly 84% being singletons. The material sequenced was PBMCs, taken before pembrolizumab treatment. The receptors originated from an adult with mismatch repair-deficient cancer.

CDR3 region: CSVESSTHGYTF. CDR3 nucleotides: TGCAGCGTTGAGAGCAGCACCCATGGCTACACCTTC. V gene TRBV29-1 combines with J gene TRBJ1-2; D unresolved. CDR3 size: 12 residues. V was clipped by 3 bases and J by 6 bases, with 11 bases between them. Per germline, CDR1 SQVTM and CDR2 ANQGSEA.

The chain employs TRBV2 and TRBJ2-5; 8 bases align to TRBD1. The V and J ends lost 1 base and 2 bases, in that order; junction bases with no gene match: 12. The CDR3 has 18 residues. In germline, CDR1 is SNHLY, CDR2 FYNNEI. CDR3 DNA: TGTGCCAGCAGTGAAGGTCCAACAGGTACAGGGGGTCAAGAGACCCAGTACTTC. This gives the protein CASSEGPTGTGGQETQYF.

This chain joins TRBV6-5 and TRBJ2-3, with 7 nucleotides matching TRBD1. Germline CDR1 reads MNHEY; CDR2 reads SVGAGI. The V segment lost 6 bases and the J segment 2 bases; nucleotides outside the gene matches: 8. The CDR3 covers 15 residues. Written as DNA, the CDR3 is TGTGCCAGCAGAATAGGGGACAGAGCCACAGATACGCAGTATTTT. Residues: CASRIGDRATDTQYF.